The 21 T cell receptor beta chains below all came from one sample that was sequenced in a study of long-term antiretroviral therapy in people with HIV. A v3.0 immunoSEQ assay was performed at survey level. This table comes from immunoSEQ multiplex PCR, and its TCRdb copy is limited to in-frame clones, with some not included. The sample lists over 30,000 clones, 97% occurring once. The sequenced sample was unsorted PBMCs, obtained 6.9 years after starting antiretroviral therapy. The receptors here all came from a young man with HIV.

The V and J genes are TRBV7-9 and TRBJ1-2, with D possibly matching TRBD1 (6 bases). Germline CDR1 and CDR2: SEHNR and FQNEAQ (reference sequence). The germline V and J ends were trimmed by 3 bases and 6 bases, with 23 bases remaining between them. This CDR3 has 17 amino acids. The CDR3 is CASSFSNPDSPWDGYTF. Here the CDR3 DNA reads TGTGCCAGCAGCTTTTCCAACCCGGACAGTCCGTGGGATGGCTACACCTTC.

The chain recombines TRBV2 with TRBJ2-1; 13 bases align to TRBD2. The V segment lost 7 bases and the J segment 8 bases; nucleotides outside the gene matches: 8. Germline V gene sequence: CDR1 SNHLY, CDR2 FYNNEI. The CDR3 is made up of 15 amino acids. DNA for the CDR3: TGTGCCAGCACCCTACTAGCGGGGGGGCCGGATGAGCAGTTCTTC. Translating it yields CASTLLAGGPDEQFF.

The chain has TRBV4-3 and TRBJ2-3; D may be TRBD1 or TRBD2 (6 bases each). V dropped 0 bases and J dropped 6 bases, with 16 bases sitting between them. CDR1 and CDR2 (germline): LGHNA, YSLEER. The CDR3 extends over 16 amino acids. The CDR3 DNA reads TGCGCCAGCAGCCAAGATACCGGGGGCAGGGGTGATACGCAGTATTTT. Translation gives CASSQDTGGRGDTQYF.

This chain uses TRBV9 with TRBJ2-4; TRBD2 matches at 10 bases. The CDR3 is 16 residues long. In germline, CDR1 is SGDLS, CDR2 YYNGEE. The ends lost 4 bases at V and 6 bases at J; junction bases unmatched: 10. CDR3 bases: TGTGCCAGCAGCCCGCGGCTAGCGGGAGTCGGAAACATTCAGTACTTC. It translates to CASSPRLAGVGNIQYF.

The V call is TRBV2, the J call TRBJ2-1, with TRBD2 matching over 14 bases. V shed 6 bases, J shed 7 bases, and the junction held 5 bases outside the gene matches. The CDR3 loop spans 15 amino acids. Germline assignment: CDR1 SNHLY and CDR2 FYNNEI. CDR3 bases: TGTGCCAGCAGGCCGACTAGCGGGGGGGAGAATGAGCAGTTCTTC. As protein: CASRPTSGGENEQFF.

The chain couples TRBV4-1 to TRBJ1-3; D unresolved. There are 15 residues in the CDR3. Germline CDR1 MGHRA, CDR2 YSYEKL. V dropped 3 bases and J dropped 2 bases, with 11 bases sitting between them. The CDR3 DNA follows: TGCGCCAGCAGCCAGAGGACCACTCCTGGAAACACCATATATTTT. Translation gives CASSQRTTPGNTIYF.

This rearrangement joins TRBV7-9 to TRBJ1-3, with TRBD1 as a possible D gene (5 bases). The CDR3 loop spans 11 amino acids. The germline V gene has CDR1 SEHNR and CDR2 FQNEAQ (reference sequence). V was clipped by 8 bases and J by 6 bases, with 8 bases between them. This CDR3 reads CASAGTNTIYF. The CDR3 nucleotides are TGTGCCAGCGCAGGGACAAACACCATATATTTT.

This clone was counted once. The chain employs TRBV2 and TRBJ2-5; a weak D match, TRBD1 (7 bases). Trimming cost V 6 bases and J 3 bases, with 14 bases left between them. This CDR3 spans 14 amino acids. Germline V CDR1 and CDR2: SNHLY, FYNNEI. CDR3 sequence: CASRQGRGKETQYF. The CDR3 DNA is TGTGCCAGCAGACAGGGGCGGGGCAAAGAGACCCAGTACTTC. Using reference TRBV2 and TRBJ2-5 for the parts outside the CDR3, the full variable domain is EPEVTQTPSHQVTQMGQEVILRCVPISNHLYFYWYRQILGQKVEFLVSFYNNEISEKSEIFDDQFSVERPDGSNFTLKIRSTKLEDSAMYFCASRQGRGKETQYFGPGTRLLVL.

J is TRBJ2-3 and V is TRBV4-2, with 9 bases aligning to TRBD1. Trimming at V came to 4 bases and at J to 3 bases, leaving 2 bases not matched to a gene. There are 14 residues in the CDR3. Per the germline V gene, CDR1 is LGHNA and CDR2 is YNFKEQ. For the CDR3, the DNA is TGTGCCAGCAGCCCGGGACAGGGAACAGATACGCAGTATTTT. Translated: CASSPGQGTDTQYF.

V and J are TRBV28 and TRBJ2-5; TRBD1 or TRBD2 may be the D gene (6 bases each). Germline-derived CDR1 and CDR2 are MDHEN and SYDVKM. The CDR3 sequence is 14 residues long. V was cut by 6 bases and J by 5 bases, with 16 bases left in between. DNA for the CDR3: TGTGCCAGCAGCAGAAGGGGGGCCCTGGAGACCCAGTACTTC. Its translation is CASSRRGALETQYF.

This sequence joins TRBV27 and TRBJ2-2; unclear D gene. V lost 6 bases, J lost 5 bases, and 7 bases lay in between. The germline V gene has CDR1 MNHEY and CDR2 SMNVEV (reference sequence). The CDR3 contains 12 residues. The DNA for the CDR3 is TGTGCCAGCAGCTTACCAACCGGGGAGCTGTTTTTT. This gives the protein CASSLPTGELFF.

This rearrangement joins TRBV5-1 to TRBJ1-2, with a tentative D call TRBD1 (5 bases). This CDR3 spans 13 amino acids. V was shortened by 3 bases and J by 3 bases, with 9 bases between the two germline ends. CDR1 and CDR2 from the germline V gene are SGHRS and YFSETQ. The CDR3: CASSSRVDYGYTF. Here the CDR3 DNA reads TGCGCCAGCAGCTCCAGGGTCGACTATGGCTACACCTTC. Combining the CDR3 with reference TRBV5-1 and TRBJ1-2 gives the whole variable domain KAGVTQTPRYLIKTRGQQVTLSCSPISGHRSVSWYQQTPGQGLQFLFEYFSETQRNKGNFPGRFSGRQFSNSRSEMNVSTLELGDSALYLCASSSRVDYGYTFGSGTRLTVV.

The chain recombines TRBV29-1 with TRBJ1-5, with D tentatively TRBD1 (6 bases). Germline V gene lookup returns CDR1 SQVTM and CDR2 ANQGSEA. Trimming removed 5 bases from V and 4 bases from J, with 18 bases in between. The CDR3 has 15 amino acids. CDR3: CSVRVVRDKNQPQHF. For the CDR3, the DNA is TGCAGCGTTAGAGTCGTGCGGGACAAAAATCAGCCCCAGCATTTT.

The V gene is TRBV7-9, the J gene TRBJ2-5; D might be TRBD1 or TRBD2, each matching 5 bases. Germline V gene lookup returns CDR1 SEHNR and CDR2 FQNEAQ (reference sequence). Deletions cut 6 bases from V and 7 bases from J, with 12 bases between. This CDR3 contains 12 residues. The CDR3 bases are TGTGCCAGCAGTGGGGGTGAGGGGACCCAGTACTTC. Translation: CASSGGEGTQYF.

The rearrangement joins TRBV19 to TRBJ1-2; 10 bases align to TRBD1. CDR1 is LNHDA and CDR2 is SQIVND in the germline V gene (reference sequence). This CDR3 is 15 amino acids long. After removal of 3 bases from V and 4 bases from J, the junction contained 5 bases not matched to a gene. The CDR3 coding sequence is TGTGCCAGTAGTATCGTCCGGGACAGGGGCTATGGCTACACCTTC. This gives the protein CASSIVRDRGYGYTF.

The gene calls are TRBV5-1 and TRBJ1-5, with 7 bases fitting TRBD1. In germline, CDR1 is SGHRS, CDR2 YFSETQ. CDR3 size: 14 residues. J was trimmed by 4 bases and V by 3 bases; bases with no gene match: 4. The CDR3 reads CASSSGTENQPQHF. CDR3 sequence (DNA): TGCGCCAGCAGCTCGGGGACAGAGAATCAGCCCCAGCATTTT.

The chain joins TRBV4-1 to TRBJ2-6; maybe TRBD1 (6 bases). The CDR3 runs 16 residues. The germline V gene encodes CDR1 MGHRA and CDR2 YSYEKL. Deletions cut 1 base from V and 4 bases from J, with 11 bases between. CDR3 amino acids: CASSQVGGAGANVLTF. The CDR3 bases are TGCGCCAGCAGCCAAGTAGGGGGAGCAGGGGCCAACGTCCTGACTTTC.

CDR3 nucleotide sequence: TGTGCCAGCAGATTATTAGCGACGGTGCAGTATTTT. This translates into CASRLLATVQYF. The V gene is TRBV21-1, the J gene TRBJ2-3; TRBD2, the table's D call, was not compared with the DNA. TRBV21-1 is a pseudogene segment. The CDR3 consists of 12 residues.

This rearrangement joins TRBV19 to TRBJ2-1; no clear D. Germline CDR1 LNHDA, CDR2 SQIVND (reference sequence). CDR3 length equals 13 residues. V was clipped by 5 bases and J by 10 bases, with 15 bases between them. CDR3 sequence reads: CASSLAQPGEQFF. CDR3 sequence (DNA): TGTGCCAGTAGTCTCGCACAACCCGGGGAGCAGTTCTTC.

The chain links TRBV2 to TRBJ2-3; 7 bases align to TRBD2. The length of the CDR3 is 12 residues. CDR1 is SNHLY, CDR2 FYNNEI, per germline. Unmatched junction bases numbered 3, after V lost 8 bases and J lost 4 bases. CDR3 protein: CASCLAADTQYF. In DNA form, the CDR3 reads TGTGCCAGCTGCCTAGCGGCAGATACGCAGTATTTT.

This clone was detected once. The chain uses TRBV7-8 and TRBJ2-1; D is unclear. The CDR3 runs 14 residues. Trimming took off 5 bases at V and 7 bases at J, with 15 bases between the two ends. Germline assignment: CDR1 SGHVS and CDR2 FQNEAQ. Written as DNA, the CDR3 is TGTGCCAGCAGCCAAACCCCTACGCGGAATGAGCAGTTCTTC. Encoded protein: CASSQTPTRNEQFF. The whole variable domain, remainder taken from reference TRBV7-8 and TRBJ2-1, is GAGVSQSPRYKVAKRGQDVALRCDPISGHVSLFWYQQALGQGPEFLTYFQNEAQLDKSGLPSDRFFAERPEGSVSTLKIQRTQQEDSAVYLCASSQTPTRNEQFFGPGTRLTVL.